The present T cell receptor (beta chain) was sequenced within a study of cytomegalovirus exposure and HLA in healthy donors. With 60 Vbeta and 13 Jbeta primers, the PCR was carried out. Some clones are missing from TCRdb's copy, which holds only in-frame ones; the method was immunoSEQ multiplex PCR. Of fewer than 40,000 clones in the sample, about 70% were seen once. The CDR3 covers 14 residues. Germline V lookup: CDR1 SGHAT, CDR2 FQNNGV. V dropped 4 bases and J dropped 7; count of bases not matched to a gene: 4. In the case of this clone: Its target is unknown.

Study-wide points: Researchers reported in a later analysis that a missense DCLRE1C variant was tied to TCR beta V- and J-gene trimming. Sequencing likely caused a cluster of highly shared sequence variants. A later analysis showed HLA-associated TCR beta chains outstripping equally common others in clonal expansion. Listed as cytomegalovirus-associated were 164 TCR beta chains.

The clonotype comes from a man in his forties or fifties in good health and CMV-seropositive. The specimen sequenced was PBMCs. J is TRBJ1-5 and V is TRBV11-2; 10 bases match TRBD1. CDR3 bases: TGTGCCAGCAGCTCGACAGGGGGCGGGCAGCCCCAGCATTTT. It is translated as CASSSTGGGQPQHF.